The T cell receptor (beta chain) described here comes from a study of glioma-infiltrating T cells after dendritic cell vaccination. Only in-frame clones appear in the TCRdb table, and some are missing; sequencing was by immunoSEQ multiplex PCR. The sample yields under 100,000 clones, more than 75% seen once. Study-wide findings and caveats: No direct clonality-survival link was found; a diverse polyclonal response may matter.

The length of the CDR3 is 14 residues. Trimming at V came to 2 bases and at J to 6 bases, leaving 8 bases not matched to a gene. Germline-derived CDR1 and CDR2 are SGHNT and YYREEE (reference sequence). This clone was seen just once. Its matching antigen is unknown. This specimen consisted of blood, obtained before dendritic cell vaccination. The gene calls are TRBV5-4 and TRBJ2-7, with TRBD2 matching 7 bases. The clonotype comes from a human donor with glioblastoma. The CDR3 reads CASSLREGVSEQYF. In DNA form, the CDR3 reads TGTGCCAGCAGCTTAAGGGAGGGAGTTAGCGAGCAGTACTTC.